These T cell receptor beta chains were read from a single sample in a study of CD8 T cells in ankylosing spondylitis. MiXCR, run by TCRdb on the 5' RACE reads, gives a single entry per CDR3 protein. Of about 230,000 distinct CDR3 sequences listed, around 8% were seen once; the top ten hold roughly 4.9%. The source material was blood, either unsorted or a sorted T cell fraction (not recorded which). These receptors all stem from a female donor with ankylosing spondylitis or in good health (not recorded which). The CDR3 runs from the conserved cysteine through the conserved F or W. D genes are given only for firm matches. A clone size is listed for some rows: how often the clone was seen (once, few, many), or a class if it is expanded.

j_call clone_size d_call v_call cdr3_nt cdr3_aa
TRBJ1-3 many NA TRBV15 TGTGCCACCAGCAGAGATAAGGGGATCTCTGGAAACACCATATATTTT CATSRDKGISGNTIYF
TRBJ2-2 many TRBD2 TRBV7-3 TGTGCCAGCAGCCCGGCTAGCGGAGCGACCGGGGAGCTGTTTTTT CASSPASGATGELFF
TRBJ1-5 many TRBD1 TRBV20-1 TGCAGTGCTAGAACTAGGGACAGGGCAGTCAATAGCAATCAGCCCCAGCATTTT CSARTRDRAVNSNQPQHF
TRBJ2-5 many TRBD1 TRBV9 TGTGCCAGCAGCGTAGCCGGACAGGCCCAAGAGACCCAGTACTTC CASSVAGQAQETQYF
TRBJ2-1 NA TRBD2 TRBV29-1 TGCAGCGCCGGACTAGCGGGACGAAACAATGAGCAGTTCTTC CSAGLAGRNNEQFF
TRBJ2-1 many TRBD2 TRBV3-1 TGTGCCAGCAGCATGGCTAGCGGGATTACCTACAATGAGCAGTTCTTC CASSMASGITYNEQFF
TRBJ2-3 many TRBD2 TRBV10-3 TGTGCCATCAGCGCCCCGGAGCGGGAAACAGATACGCAGTATTTT CAISAPERETDTQYF
TRBJ1-1 many NA TRBV5-1 TGCGCCAGCAGCTTGGGGGCGGGTAACACTGAAGCTTTCTTT CASSLGAGNTEAFF
TRBJ2-5 many NA TRBV6-4 TGTGCCAGCAGCCCCCCGGGACGCACACAAGAGACCCAGTACTTC CASSPPGRTQETQYF
TRBJ2-7 many TRBD1 TRBV6-5 TGTGCCAGCAGTTATCGGCAGGGGGACCTATACGAGCAGTACTTC CASSYRQGDLYEQYF
TRBJ2-1 few TRBD2 TRBV10-2 TGCGCCAGCACAGGACTAGCGGGGGCTAACCGATACAATGAGCAGTTCTTC CASTGLAGANRYNEQFF
TRBJ2-4 many NA TRBV20-1 TGCAGTGCTAGGAGGACTCGGGACATTCAGTACTTC CSARRTRDIQYF
TRBJ2-7 many NA TRBV23-1 TGCGCCAGCAGTCACCCGAAGGAGGGAAAGTCCTACGAGCAGTACTTC CASSHPKEGKSYEQYF
TRBJ1-1 many NA TRBV5-1 TGCGCCAGCAGCTTGGATCCCGGGACTGGAGCTTTCTTT CASSLDPGTGAFF
TRBJ2-7 many NA TRBV19 TGTGCCAGTAGTAACAGACCCTCCTACGAGCAGTACTTC CASSNRPSYEQYF
TRBJ2-1 many NA TRBV5-1 TGCGCCAGCGGGGACGGAAGCTCCTACAATGAGCAGTTCTTC CASGDGSSYNEQFF
TRBJ2-5 NA TRBD2 TRBV7-6 TGTGCCAGCAGCCACTCGGGGGGGACCCAGTACTTC CASSHSGGTQYF
TRBJ1-1 NA NA TRBV6-2/TRBV6-3 TGTGCCAGCAGTTACGAGGGCTGGGGAACTGAAGCTTTCTTT CASSYEGWGTEAFF
TRBJ2-3 NA TRBD2 TRBV6-7 TGTACCATCTGTTTAAAGCACGGGCCTAGCGGGAGCACATCAGATACGCAGTATTTT CTICLKHGPSGSTSDTQYF
TRBJ2-5 many NA TRBV29-1 TGCAGCGCCCTATGGGGTCAGGGGGAGACCCAGTACTTC CSALWGQGETQYF
TRBJ2-5 few NA TRBV7-2 TGTGCCAGCAGCTTACCTACTCTGGGCTTGTACCAAGAGACCCAGTACTTC CASSLPTLGLYQETQYF
TRBJ1-4 many NA TRBV7-2 TGTGCCAGCAGCTTAAGCTCCACGGGGTTAGGGAATGAAAAACTGTTTTTT CASSLSSTGLGNEKLFF
TRBJ2-3 many NA TRBV6-1 TGTGCCAGCAGTAAAGGGAAAGGGGACACCTTTAGCCAAGGCACAGATACGCAGTATTTT CASSKGKGDTFSQGTDTQYF
TRBJ2-7 NA NA TRBV15 TGTGCCACCAGCAGAGACGGAGCGTTAGACTACGAGCAGTACTTC CATSRDGALDYEQYF
TRBJ2-1 many NA TRBV5-1 TGCGCCAGCAGCTTGGGACAGTTGGAGCAGTTCTTC CASSLGQLEQFF
TRBJ2-5 many NA TRBV12-3/TRBV12-4 TGTGCCAGCAGTTTTACGAGTGCTGAAGAGACCCAGTACTTC CASSFTSAEETQYF
TRBJ1-4 many NA TRBV10-3 TGTGCCATCAGTGAGTCGAAGAGAAGTGAAAAACTGTTTTTT CAISESKRSEKLFF
TRBJ2-7 many NA TRBV20-1 TGCAGTGCTAGAGATGTACGAACTCTCGAGCAGTACTTC CSARDVRTLEQYF